Listed below are T cell receptor beta chains from one sample, sequenced in a study of T cell changes during pregnancy in multiple sclerosis. This table comes from immunoSEQ multiplex PCR, and its TCRdb copy is limited to in-frame clones, with some not included. The table lists about 63,000 clones, approximately 93% of them singletons. The source was CD8+ T cells from peripheral blood mononuclear cells, collected in the second trimester of pregnancy. These receptors were collected from a female donor with multiple sclerosis, enrolled in a pregnancy study. CDR3s include the opening cysteine and the closing phenylalanine or tryptophan.

j_call v_call cdr3_aa
TRBJ2-7 TRBV28 CASSTGTTLSYEQYF
TRBJ1-1 TRBV27 CASRTGDGAFF
TRBJ1-2 TRBV27 CASSLSRSRGNYGYTF
TRBJ2-1 TRBV18 CASSPGHSNEQFF
TRBJ2-1 TRBV19 CASSIGPSGGYNEQFF
TRBJ2-7 TRBV7-2 CASSFGGFGYEQYF
TRBJ2-1 TRBV7-9 CASSPTSGISGVNEQFF
TRBJ2-7 TRBV6-1 CASSEGSSSSYEQYF
TRBJ2-7 TRBV28 CASRTGDRGIEQYF
TRBJ2-5 TRBV7-2 CASSRGIQETQYF
TRBJ2-4 TRBV7-2 CASSINRGDIQYF
TRBJ1-4 TRBV7-8 CASSNLGGTGEEKLFF
TRBJ2-3 TRBV15 CATRERGSTDTQYF
TRBJ2-7 TRBV6-1 CASSPTGKIFYEQYF